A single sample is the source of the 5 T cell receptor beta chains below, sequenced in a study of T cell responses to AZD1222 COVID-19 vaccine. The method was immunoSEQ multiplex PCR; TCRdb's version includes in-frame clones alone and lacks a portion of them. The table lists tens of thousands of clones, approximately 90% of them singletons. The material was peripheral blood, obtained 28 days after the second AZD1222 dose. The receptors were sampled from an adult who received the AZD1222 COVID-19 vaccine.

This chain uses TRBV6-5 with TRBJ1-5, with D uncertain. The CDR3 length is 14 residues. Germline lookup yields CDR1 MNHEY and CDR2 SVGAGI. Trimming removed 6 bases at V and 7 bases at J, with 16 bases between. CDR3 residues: CASRGPRKEQPQHF. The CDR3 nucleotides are TGTGCCAGCAGAGGGCCCCGTAAGGAGCAGCCCCAGCATTTT.

CDR3 sequence reads: CASSPDRGIPDTQYF. The CDR3 DNA is TGTGCCAGCAGCCCGGACAGGGGGATTCCAGATACGCAGTATTTT. This sequence joins TRBV5-5 and TRBJ2-3, with 10 bases that match TRBD1. V shed 4 bases, J shed 4 bases, and the junction held 6 bases outside the gene matches. From germline, CDR1 is SGHKS and CDR2 YYEKEE (reference sequence). CDR3 length: 15 residues.

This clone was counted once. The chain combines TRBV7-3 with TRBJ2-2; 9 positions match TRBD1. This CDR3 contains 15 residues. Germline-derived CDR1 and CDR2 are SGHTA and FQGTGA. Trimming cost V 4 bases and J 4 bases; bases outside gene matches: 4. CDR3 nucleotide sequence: TGTGCCAGCAGCTGGGACAGGGCGGTCACCGGGGAGCTGTTTTTT. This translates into CASSWDRAVTGELFF.

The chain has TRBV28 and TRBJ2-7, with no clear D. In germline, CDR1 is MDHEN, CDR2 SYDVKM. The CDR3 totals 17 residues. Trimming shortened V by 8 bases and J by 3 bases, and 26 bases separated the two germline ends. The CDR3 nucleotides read TGTGCCAGCCGAACCACACGGAAAAGCCGACTTATCTACGAGCAGTACTTC. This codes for CASRTTRKSRLIYEQYF. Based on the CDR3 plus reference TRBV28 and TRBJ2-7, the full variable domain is DVKVTQSSRYLVKRTGEKVFLECVQDMDHENMFWYRQDPGLGLRLIYFSYDVKMKEKGDIPEGYSVSREKKERFSLILESASTNQTSMYLCASRTTRKSRLIYEQYFGPGTRLTVT.

In nucleotides, the CDR3 is TGTGCCAGCAGTATAGGGAGGAGGACTGAAGCTTTCTTT. It encodes CASSIGRRTEAFF. V is TRBV27 and J is TRBJ1-1; D is uncertain. CDR3 length: 13 amino acids. Trimming took off 5 bases at V and 5 bases at J, with 12 bases between the two ends. The germline CDR1 and CDR2 sequences are MNHEY and SMNVEV (reference sequence).